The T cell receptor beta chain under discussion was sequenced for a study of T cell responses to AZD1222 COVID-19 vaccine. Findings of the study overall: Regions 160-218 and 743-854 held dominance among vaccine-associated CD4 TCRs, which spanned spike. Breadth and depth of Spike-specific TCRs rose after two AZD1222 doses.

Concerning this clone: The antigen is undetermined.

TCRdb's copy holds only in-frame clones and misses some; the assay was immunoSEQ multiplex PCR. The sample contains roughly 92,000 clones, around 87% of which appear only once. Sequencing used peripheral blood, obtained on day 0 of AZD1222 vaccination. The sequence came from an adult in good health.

The CDR3 region is CASSSRGGEDTEAFF. CDR3 nucleotide sequence: TGTGCCAGCTCATCCCGCGGGGGGGAGGACACTGAAGCTTTCTTT. The gene calls are TRBV18 and TRBJ1-1, with D perhaps matching TRBD1 (5 bases). The V end lost 5 bases, the J end lost 3 bases, and 16 bases lay between the germline ends. The CDR3 extends over 15 amino acids. Germline CDR1 is KGHSH and CDR2 is LQKENI.